A selection of T cell receptor beta chains follows, all from one sample in a study of blood T cell repertoires in COVID-19. The method was immunoSEQ multiplex PCR; TCRdb's version includes in-frame clones alone and lacks a portion of them. The repertoire holds roughly 180,000 clones, with around 82% as singletons. The specimen was peripheral blood. Source of these receptors: a man aged 55-75 years who had recovered from COVID-19. Both conserved end residues are part of each CDR3. Fields, in order: J gene, D gene, clone size, V gene, CDR3 protein, CDR3 DNA. The D gene is left open where the match is weak. Some rows have no size entry. The others give once, few or many, or a class for an expanded clone.

J: TRBJ2-5; D: NA; size: NA; V: TRBV3-1/TRBV3-2; CDR3: CASSPPGVQTQYF; DNA: TGTGCCAGCAGCCCTCCCGGAGTACAGACCCAGTACTTC
J: TRBJ1-1; D: NA; size: NA; V: TRBV19; CDR3: CASSIWEDTEAFF; DNA: TGTGCCAGTAGTATATGGGAGGACACTGAAGCTTTCTTT
J: TRBJ2-5; D: TRBD2; size: NA; V: TRBV11-2; CDR3: CASSFPRGGLIQETQYF; DNA: TGTGCCAGCAGCTTTCCGCGGGGGGGCCTCATCCAAGAGACCCAGTACTTC
J: TRBJ1-1; D: NA; size: once; V: TRBV11-3; CDR3: CASSRALGTEAFF; DNA: TGTGCCAGCAGCCGAGCGTTGGGCACTGAAGCTTTCTTT
J: TRBJ1-1; D: TRBD1; size: NA; V: TRBV5-1; CDR3: CASSLGTGGNTEAFF; DNA: TGCGCCAGCAGCTTGGGGACAGGGGGCAACACTGAAGCTTTCTTT
J: TRBJ2-3; D: TRBD2; size: NA; V: TRBV18; CDR3: CASSPPGLAGGTDTQYF; DNA: TGTGCCAGCTCACCACCGGGTCTAGCGGGGGGAACAGATACGCAGTATTTT
J: TRBJ1-2; D: NA; size: NA; V: TRBV5-1; CDR3: CASSSTVEGYTF; DNA: TGCGCCAGCAGCTCGACAGTGGAAGGCTACACCTTC
J: TRBJ2-3; D: TRBD2; size: NA; V: TRBV3-1/TRBV3-2; CDR3: CASSPSSGVGTDTQYF; DNA: TGTGCCAGCAGCCCTAGTAGCGGGGTGGGCACAGATACGCAGTATTTT
J: TRBJ2-1; D: TRBD1; size: NA; V: TRBV2; CDR3: CATVNGTVYNEQFF; DNA: TGTGCCACGGTTAACGGGACAGTGTACAATGAGCAGTTCTTC
J: TRBJ2-5; D: TRBD2; size: NA; V: TRBV4-3; CDR3: CASSQDWGGRQETQYF; DNA: TGCGCCAGCAGCCAAGATTGGGGGGGGAGGCAAGAGACCCAGTACTTC
J: TRBJ1-4; D: NA; size: few; V: TRBV6-6; CDR3: CASRADLGTNEKLFF; DNA: TGTGCCAGCAGGGCGGATCTCGGAACTAATGAAAAACTGTTTTTT
J: TRBJ1-2; D: TRBD1; size: NA; V: TRBV29-1; CDR3: CSGVGQGDGYTF; DNA: TGCAGCGGGGTGGGACAGGGGGATGGCTACACCTTC
J: TRBJ2-1; D: NA; size: NA; V: TRBV3-1/TRBV3-2; CDR3: CASSHSSSSYNEQFF; DNA: TGTGCCAGCAGCCACTCATCGAGCTCCTACAATGAGCAGTTCTTC
J: TRBJ2-1; D: TRBD1; size: many; V: TRBV5-4; CDR3: CASSLGDRGNEQFF; DNA: TGTGCCAGCAGCTTGGGCGACAGGGGCAATGAGCAGTTCTTC
J: TRBJ1-1; D: TRBD1; size: NA; V: TRBV5-6; CDR3: CASSLVDRMNTEAFF; DNA: TGTGCCAGCAGCTTGGTGGACAGGATGAACACTGAAGCTTTCTTT
J: TRBJ2-3; D: NA; size: NA; V: TRBV29-1; CDR3: CSVSITGGDTQYF; DNA: TGCAGCGTTTCTATAACAGGGGGGGACACGCAGTATTTT
J: TRBJ1-1; D: TRBD1; size: NA; V: TRBV28; CDR3: CASSPGTGGAEAFF; DNA: TGTGCCAGCAGTCCCGGGACAGGGGGCGCTGAAGCTTTCTTT
J: TRBJ2-5; D: NA; size: NA; V: TRBV7-7; CDR3: CASSLTGKETQYF; DNA: TGTGCTAGCAGCTTAACAGGGAAAGAGACCCAGTACTTC
J: TRBJ1-4; D: NA; size: NA; V: TRBV7-6; CDR3: CASSLGGGNEKLFF; DNA: TGTGCCAGCAGCTTAGGGGGAGGAAATGAAAAACTGTTTTTT
J: TRBJ2-5; D: NA; size: NA; V: TRBV19; CDR3: CASKHPGALETQYF; DNA: TGTGCCAGCAAGCACCCAGGGGCCCTGGAGACCCAGTACTTC
J: TRBJ2-2; D: NA; size: NA; V: TRBV5-6; CDR3: CASSLATVTGELFF; DNA: TGTGCCAGCAGCTTGGCGACAGTAACCGGGGAGCTGTTTTTT
J: TRBJ1-2; D: NA; size: NA; V: TRBV30; CDR3: CAWSAERGYSYGYTF; DNA: TGTGCCTGGAGTGCCGAACGGGGGTATAGCTATGGCTACACCTTC
J: TRBJ1-2; D: TRBD1; size: many; V: TRBV5-8; CDR3: CASSSRQGRFGTF; DNA: TGTGCCAGCAGCTCACGACAGGGACGGTTCGGCACCTTC
J: TRBJ2-1; D: NA; size: NA; V: TRBV14; CDR3: CASSAGWDEQFF; DNA: TGTGCCAGCAGCGCAGGGTGGGATGAGCAGTTCTTC
J: TRBJ1-5; D: NA; size: medium-sized; V: TRBV4-2; CDR3: CASSREVGNQPQHF; DNA: TGTGCCAGCAGCCGGGAGGTGGGCAATCAGCCCCAGCATTTT
J: TRBJ2-3; D: NA; size: NA; V: TRBV7-2; CDR3: CASSPGGAFGTDTQYF; DNA: TGTGCCAGCAGCCCCGGGGGAGCGTTCGGCACAGATACGCAGTATTTT
J: TRBJ1-6; D: NA; size: NA; V: TRBV7-2; CDR3: CASRRVYNSPLHF; DNA: TGTGCAAGTAGGAGGGTTTATAATTCACCCCTCCACTTT
J: TRBJ2-2; D: NA; size: NA; V: TRBV18; CDR3: CASSPRYETGELFF; DNA: TGTGCCAGCTCACCACGATACGAGACCGGGGAGCTGTTTTTT
J: TRBJ2-5; D: TRBD2; size: NA; V: TRBV7-2; CDR3: CASSELAGGTKTQYF; DNA: TGTGCCAGCAGCGAACTAGCGGGGGGGACAAAGACCCAGTACTTC
J: TRBJ2-7; D: TRBD1; size: NA; V: TRBV7-2; CDR3: CASSLAGRGYEQYF; DNA: TGTGCCAGCAGCTTAGCGGGCAGGGGGTACGAGCAGTACTTC
J: TRBJ1-2; D: NA; size: NA; V: TRBV21-1; CDR3: CASSKIESNYGYTF; DNA: TGTGCCAGCAGCAAAATTGAGAGTAACTATGGCTACACCTTC
J: TRBJ2-5; D: NA; size: NA; V: TRBV14; CDR3: CASSPNRETQYF; DNA: TGTGCCAGCAGCCCTAACCGGGAGACCCAGTACTTC
J: TRBJ1-6; D: TRBD1; size: few; V: TRBV5-4; CDR3: CASSWGTGHNSPLHF; DNA: TGTGCCAGCAGCTGGGGGACAGGGCATAATTCACCCCTCCACTTT
J: TRBJ2-7; D: NA; size: NA; V: TRBV18; CDR3: CASSLSDITSYEQYF; DNA: TGTGCCAGCTCACTATCGGACATCACCTCCTACGAGCAGTACTTC
J: TRBJ2-5; D: TRBD1; size: NA; V: TRBV9; CDR3: CASSEGQGAGTQYF; DNA: TGTGCCAGCAGCGAGGGACAGGGGGCTGGGACCCAGTACTTC
J: TRBJ1-1; D: TRBD1; size: NA; V: TRBV7-9; CDR3: CASSTTLQGMNTEAFF; DNA: TGTGCCAGCAGCACTACTTTACAGGGGATGAACACTGAAGCTTTCTTT
J: TRBJ2-6; D: NA; size: once; V: TRBV2; CDR3: CANRRGSGANVLTF; DNA: TGTGCCAACCGACGGGGCTCTGGGGCCAACGTCCTGACTTTC
J: TRBJ1-6; D: TRBD1; size: few; V: TRBV10-3; CDR3: CAITAGQGNSPLHF; DNA: TGTGCCATCACCGCGGGACAGGGGAATTCACCCCTCCACTTT
J: TRBJ1-2; D: NA; size: NA; V: TRBV5-1; CDR3: CASSLAPGREASYTF; DNA: TGCGCCAGCAGCTTGGCCCCGGGGAGAGAAGCGTCATACACCTTC
J: TRBJ2-3; D: NA; size: NA; V: TRBV10-3; CDR3: CAISDFGQTDTQYF; DNA: TGTGCCATCAGTGACTTTGGACAAACAGATACGCAGTATTTT
J: TRBJ1-5; D: TRBD1; size: NA; V: TRBV30; CDR3: CAWSVYSGTGGSNDGGQPQHF; DNA: TGTGCCTGGAGTGTTTACTCCGGGACAGGGGGCTCAAACGATGGTGGACAGCCCCAGCATTTT
J: TRBJ1-1; D: NA; size: NA; V: TRBV19; CDR3: CASSTGRGTEAFF; DNA: TGTGCCAGTAGTACGGGGAGGGGGACTGAAGCTTTCTTT
J: TRBJ1-4; D: NA; size: NA; V: TRBV12-3/TRBV12-4; CDR3: CASSLWSNEKLFF; DNA: TGTGCCAGCAGTTTATGGAGTAATGAAAAACTGTTTTTT
J: TRBJ2-3; D: NA; size: NA; V: TRBV24-1; CDR3: CATSDRDTQYF; DNA: TGTGCCACCAGTGACAGAGATACGCAGTATTTT
J: TRBJ2-7; D: TRBD2; size: few; V: TRBV4-2; CDR3: CASSQELGAGGYEQYF; DNA: TGTGCCAGCAGCCAAGAGTTGGGAGCGGGGGGCTACGAGCAGTACTTC
J: TRBJ2-6; D: TRBD1; size: NA; V: TRBV13; CDR3: CASSLEQGVDLMNSGANVLTF; DNA: TGTGCCAGCAGCTTAGAGCAGGGGGTGGATCTCATGAACTCTGGGGCCAACGTCCTGACTTTC
J: TRBJ2-3; D: TRBD2; size: NA; V: TRBV7-2; CDR3: CASSLRLAGGDTQYF; DNA: TGTGCCAGCAGCCTCCGACTAGCGGGGGGAGATACGCAGTATTTT
J: TRBJ2-5; D: NA; size: NA; V: TRBV5-6; CDR3: CASSLYDSPVAQYF; DNA: TGTGCCAGCAGCTTGTATGACAGTCCCGTGGCCCAGTACTTC
J: TRBJ2-4; D: TRBD2; size: NA; V: TRBV24-1; CDR3: CATSDRGLAGGKNIQYF; DNA: TGTGCCACCAGTGACCGTGGACTAGCGGGGGGAAAAAACATTCAGTACTTC